This T cell receptor beta chain emerged from a study of long-term antiretroviral therapy in people with HIV. Study outcomes and limitations: Pre-ART expanded clones dominated the repertoire at every time point. In HIV, the repertoires covered a tighter span of CDR3 lengths than in controls.

Germline CDR1 reads MNHEY; CDR2 reads SMNVEV (reference sequence). The CDR3 loop spans 15 amino acids. V gave up 1 base and J gave up 3 bases; unmatched junction bases: 3. Points on this clone: The antigen is not known.

The immunoSEQ assay was v3.0, run at survey level. Here immunoSEQ multiplex PCR was the method, and the copy in TCRdb shows in-frame clones only, minus some. The sample shows about 25,000 clones, just under 85% of them seen only once. Specimen: unsorted PBMCs, collected 0.7 years before starting antiretroviral therapy. The receptor was derived from a man aged 25 to 40 with HIV. V and J are TRBV27 and TRBJ2-3, with 8 bases aligning to TRBD1. The CDR3 spells CASSLWTGSTDTQYF. CDR3 in DNA: TGTGCCAGCAGTTTATGGACAGGGTCGACAGATACGCAGTATTTT.